This TCR beta chain was captured by sequencing in a study of regulatory T cells in long-lasting Graves disease. Whole-study findings and limits: New patients shared some 970 public clonotypes, fewer than the approximately 2,500 shared by persistent patients. Graves' patients with persistent disease showed TCR diversity lower than patients newly diagnosed.

Ten or more counts support this clonotype. What it recognizes is unknown. Time point of the sample: newly diagnosed GD, antithyroid drugs for less than 3 months. Construction of the TCR library relied on RNA isolated from PBMCs. A blood draw put approximately 9 milliliters of peripheral blood into EDTA tubes. Construction of the TCR beta libraries employed iRepertoire HTBI primers in conjunction with Arm-PCR of CDR3 regions. One entry per CDR3 protein, called by TCRdb with MiXCR from the multiplex PCR reads. The profile shows a few hundred thousand distinct CDR3 sequences, just over 20% of them singletons. The TCR originated in a female donor with Graves disease. Source: peripheral blood mononuclear cells (PBMCs), taken at new diagnosis, from a patient treated with antithyroid drugs.

The CDR3 sequence is CSARDTIRDRRNQPQHF. In nucleotides, the CDR3 is TGCAGTGCTAGAGATACCATAAGGGACAGGCGCAATCAGCCCCAGCATTTT. V is TRBV20-1 and J is TRBJ1-5; 8 nucleotides align to TRBD1. V shed 0 bases, J shed 2 bases, and the junction held 9 bases outside the gene matches. CDR3 length equals 17 residues. The germline V gene encodes CDR1 DFQATT and CDR2 SNEGSKA (reference sequence).